Included here is one T cell receptor beta chain sequence, with context. The sample belongs to a study of T cells in localized non-small cell lung cancer. Germline-derived CDR1 and CDR2 are MGHRA and YSYEKL. The V segment lost 6 bases and the J segment 6 bases; nucleotides outside the gene matches: 11. This CDR3 comprises 15 residues. The data were produced by immunoSEQ multiplex PCR, yet TCRdb's version contains in-frame clones alone and is incomplete. This sample has over 8,500 clones, with about 91% found just once. This clonotype was obtained from a woman aged 35 to 70 with stage I squamous cell lung carcinoma. The chain carries TRBV4-1 and TRBJ1-2; 9 nucleotides align to TRBD1. The source was peripheral blood, collected before any cancer treatment. The CDR3 DNA follows: TGCGCCAGCAGTGATAGGACAGGGGAGGTGAATGGCTACACCTTC. Protein: CASSDRTGEVNGYTF.